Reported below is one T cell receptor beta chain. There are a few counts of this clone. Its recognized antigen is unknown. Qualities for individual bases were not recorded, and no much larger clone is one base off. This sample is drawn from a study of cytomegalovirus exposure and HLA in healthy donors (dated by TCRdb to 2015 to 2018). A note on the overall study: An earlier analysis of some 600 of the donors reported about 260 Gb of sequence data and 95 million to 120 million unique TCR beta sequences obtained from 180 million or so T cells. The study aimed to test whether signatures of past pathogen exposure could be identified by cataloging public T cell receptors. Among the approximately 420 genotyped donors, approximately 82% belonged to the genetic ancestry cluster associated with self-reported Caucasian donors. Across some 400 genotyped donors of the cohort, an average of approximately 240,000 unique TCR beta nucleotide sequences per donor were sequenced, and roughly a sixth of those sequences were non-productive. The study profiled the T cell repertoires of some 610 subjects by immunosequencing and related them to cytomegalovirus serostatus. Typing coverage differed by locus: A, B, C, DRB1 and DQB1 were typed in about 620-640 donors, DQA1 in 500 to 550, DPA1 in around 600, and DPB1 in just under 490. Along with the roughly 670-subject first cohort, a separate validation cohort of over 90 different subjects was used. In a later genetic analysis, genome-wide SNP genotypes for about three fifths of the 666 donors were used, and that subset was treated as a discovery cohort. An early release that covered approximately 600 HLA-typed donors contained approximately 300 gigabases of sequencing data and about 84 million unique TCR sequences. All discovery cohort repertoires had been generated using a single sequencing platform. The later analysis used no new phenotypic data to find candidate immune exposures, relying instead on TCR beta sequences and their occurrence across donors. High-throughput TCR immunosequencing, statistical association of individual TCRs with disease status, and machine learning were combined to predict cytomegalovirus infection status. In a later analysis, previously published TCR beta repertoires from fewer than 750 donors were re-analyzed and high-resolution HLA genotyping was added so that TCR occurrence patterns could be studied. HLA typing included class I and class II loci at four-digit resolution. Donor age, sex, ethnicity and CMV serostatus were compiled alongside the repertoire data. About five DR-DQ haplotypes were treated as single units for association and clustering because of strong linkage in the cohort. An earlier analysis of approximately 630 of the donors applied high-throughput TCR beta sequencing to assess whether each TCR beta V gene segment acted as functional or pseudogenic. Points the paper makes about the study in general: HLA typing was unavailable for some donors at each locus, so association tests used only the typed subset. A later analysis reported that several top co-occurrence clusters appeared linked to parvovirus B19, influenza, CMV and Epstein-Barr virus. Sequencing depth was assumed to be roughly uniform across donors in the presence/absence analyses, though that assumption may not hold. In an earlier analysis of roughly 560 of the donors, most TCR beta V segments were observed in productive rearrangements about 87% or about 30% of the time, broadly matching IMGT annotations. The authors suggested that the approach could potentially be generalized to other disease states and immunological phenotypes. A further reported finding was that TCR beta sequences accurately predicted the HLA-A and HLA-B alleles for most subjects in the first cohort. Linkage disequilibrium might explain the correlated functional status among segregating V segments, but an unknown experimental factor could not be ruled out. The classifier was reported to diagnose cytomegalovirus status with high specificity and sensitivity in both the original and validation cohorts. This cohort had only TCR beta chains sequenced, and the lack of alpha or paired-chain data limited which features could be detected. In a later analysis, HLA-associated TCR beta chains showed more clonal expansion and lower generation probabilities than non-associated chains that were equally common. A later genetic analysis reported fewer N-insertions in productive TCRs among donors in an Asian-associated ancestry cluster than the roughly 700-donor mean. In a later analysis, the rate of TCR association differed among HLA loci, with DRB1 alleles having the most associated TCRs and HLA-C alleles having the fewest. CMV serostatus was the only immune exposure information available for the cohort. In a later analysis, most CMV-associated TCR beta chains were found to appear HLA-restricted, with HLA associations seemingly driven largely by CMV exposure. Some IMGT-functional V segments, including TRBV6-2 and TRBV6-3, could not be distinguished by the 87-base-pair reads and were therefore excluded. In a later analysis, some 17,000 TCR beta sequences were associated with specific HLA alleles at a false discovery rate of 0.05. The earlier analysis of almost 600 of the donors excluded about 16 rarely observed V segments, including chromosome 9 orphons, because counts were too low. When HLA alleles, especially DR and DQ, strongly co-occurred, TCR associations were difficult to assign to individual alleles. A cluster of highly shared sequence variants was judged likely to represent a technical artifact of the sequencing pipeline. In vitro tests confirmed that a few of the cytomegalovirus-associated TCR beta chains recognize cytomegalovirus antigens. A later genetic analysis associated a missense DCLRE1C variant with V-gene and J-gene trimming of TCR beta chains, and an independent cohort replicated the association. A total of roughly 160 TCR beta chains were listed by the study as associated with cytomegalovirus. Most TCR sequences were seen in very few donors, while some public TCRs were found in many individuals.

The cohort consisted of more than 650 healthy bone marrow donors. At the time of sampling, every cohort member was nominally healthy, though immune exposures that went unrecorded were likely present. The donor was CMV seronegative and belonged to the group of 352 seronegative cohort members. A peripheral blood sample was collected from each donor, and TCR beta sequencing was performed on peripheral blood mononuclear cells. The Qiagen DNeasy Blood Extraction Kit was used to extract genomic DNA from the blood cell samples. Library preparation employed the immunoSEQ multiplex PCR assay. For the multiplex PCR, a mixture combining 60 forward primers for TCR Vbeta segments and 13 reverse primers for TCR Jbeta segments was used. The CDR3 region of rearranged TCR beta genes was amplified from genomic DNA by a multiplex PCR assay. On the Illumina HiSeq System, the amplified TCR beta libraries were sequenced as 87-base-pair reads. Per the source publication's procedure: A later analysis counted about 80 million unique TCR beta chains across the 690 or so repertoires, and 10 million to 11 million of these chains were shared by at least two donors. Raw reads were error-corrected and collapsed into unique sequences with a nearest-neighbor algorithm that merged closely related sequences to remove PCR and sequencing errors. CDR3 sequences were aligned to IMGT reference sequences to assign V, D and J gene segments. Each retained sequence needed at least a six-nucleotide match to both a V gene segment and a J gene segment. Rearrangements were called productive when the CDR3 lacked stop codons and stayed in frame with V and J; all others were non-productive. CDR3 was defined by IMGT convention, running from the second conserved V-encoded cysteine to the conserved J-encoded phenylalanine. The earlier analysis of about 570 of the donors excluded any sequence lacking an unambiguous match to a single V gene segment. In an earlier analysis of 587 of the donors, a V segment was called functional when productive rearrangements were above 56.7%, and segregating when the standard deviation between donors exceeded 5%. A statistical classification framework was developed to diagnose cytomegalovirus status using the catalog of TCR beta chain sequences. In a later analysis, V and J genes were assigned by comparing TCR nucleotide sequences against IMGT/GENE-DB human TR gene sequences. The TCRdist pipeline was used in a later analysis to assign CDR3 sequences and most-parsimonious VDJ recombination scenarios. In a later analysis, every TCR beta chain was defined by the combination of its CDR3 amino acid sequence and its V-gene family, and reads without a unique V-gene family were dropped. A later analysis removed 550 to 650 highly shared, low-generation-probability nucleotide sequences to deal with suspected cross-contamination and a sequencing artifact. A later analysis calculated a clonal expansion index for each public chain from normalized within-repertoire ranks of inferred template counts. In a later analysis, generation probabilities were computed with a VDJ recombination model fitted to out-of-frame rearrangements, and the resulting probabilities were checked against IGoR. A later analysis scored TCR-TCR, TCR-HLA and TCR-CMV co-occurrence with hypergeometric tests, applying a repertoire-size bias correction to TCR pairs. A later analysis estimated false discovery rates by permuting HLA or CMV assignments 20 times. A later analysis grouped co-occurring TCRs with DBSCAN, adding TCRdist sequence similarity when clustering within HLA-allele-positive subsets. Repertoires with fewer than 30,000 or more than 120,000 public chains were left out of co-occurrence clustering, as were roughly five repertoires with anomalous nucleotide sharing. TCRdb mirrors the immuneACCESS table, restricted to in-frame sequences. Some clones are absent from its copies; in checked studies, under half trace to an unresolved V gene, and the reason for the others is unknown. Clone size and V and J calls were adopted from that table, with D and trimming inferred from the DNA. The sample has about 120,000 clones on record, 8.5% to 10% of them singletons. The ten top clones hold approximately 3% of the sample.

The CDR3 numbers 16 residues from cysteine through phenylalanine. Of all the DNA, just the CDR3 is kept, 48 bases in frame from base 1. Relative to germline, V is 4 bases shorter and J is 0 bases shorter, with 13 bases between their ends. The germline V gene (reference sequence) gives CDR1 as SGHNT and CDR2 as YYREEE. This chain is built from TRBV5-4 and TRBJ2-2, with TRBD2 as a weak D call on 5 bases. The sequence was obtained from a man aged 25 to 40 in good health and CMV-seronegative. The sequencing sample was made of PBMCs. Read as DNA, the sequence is TGTGCCAGCAGCCAGGAAGCGAGGGCGAACACCGGGGAGCTGTTTTTT. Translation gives CASSQEARANTGELFF.